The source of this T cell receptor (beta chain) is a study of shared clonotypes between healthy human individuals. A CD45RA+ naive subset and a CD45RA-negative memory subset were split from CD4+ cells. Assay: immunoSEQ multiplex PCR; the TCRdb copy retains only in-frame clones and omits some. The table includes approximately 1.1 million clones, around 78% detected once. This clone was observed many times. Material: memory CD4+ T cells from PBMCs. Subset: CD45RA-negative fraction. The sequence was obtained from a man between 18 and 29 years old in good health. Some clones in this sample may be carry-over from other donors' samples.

The CDR3 loop reads CATSPGTGLVDQPQHF. DNA for the CDR3: TGTGCCACCAGCCCAGGGACGGGCCTTGTCGATCAGCCCCAGCATTTT. The chain joins TRBV15 to TRBJ1-5; maybe TRBD1 (5 bases). The CDR3 length is 16 residues. V lost 5 bases and J 5 bases, leaving 19 bases between the germline ends. Germline V CDR1 and CDR2: LNHNV, YYDKDF (reference sequence).